This T cell receptor beta chain was captured in a study of blood T cell repertoires in COVID-19. Allocation to cohorts depended on clinical history reported by the participants. Recovered Cohort 3 donors showed two negative PCRs, clearance, or symptom resolution. Trimming removed 4 bases at V and 2 bases at J, with 9 bases between. The CDR3 has 13 amino acids. Germline CDR1 reads SGHRS; CDR2 reads YFSETQ. Profiling relied on immunoSEQ multiplex PCR, and the TCRdb table lists in-frame clones only, not all of them. The repertoire consists of about 64,000 clones, with 88% occurring once and the leading ten covering roughly a tenth.

This rearrangement joins TRBV5-1 to TRBJ2-5, with D perhaps matching TRBD2 (5 bases). The receptor's source is a woman aged 40 to 50 who had recovered from COVID-19. The sequencing input was PBMCs or T cells enriched from blood (not recorded which). In DNA, the CDR3 is TGCGCCAGCAGCCGGACTGCTCAAGAGACCCAGTACTTC. The encoded protein is CASSRTAQETQYF. The whole variable domain, filled in from reference TRBV5-1 and TRBJ2-5, reads KAGVTQTPRYLIKTRGQQVTLSCSPISGHRSVSWYQQTPGQGLQFLFEYFSETQRNKGNFPGRFSGRQFSNSRSEMNVSTLELGDSALYLCASSRTAQETQYFGPGTRLLVL.